Here is one TCR beta chain with its context. This sample stems from a study of CDR3 diversity in severe acne. TCRdb re-called the PCR reads with MiXCR, one entry per CDR3 protein. Of approximately 79,000 distinct CDR3 sequences in the sample, roughly half are singletons; the top ten hold 10%. The CDR3 is 15 amino acids. Germline V gene data show CDR1 as LNHDA and CDR2 as SQIVND (reference sequence). After removal of 8 bases from V and 7 bases from J, the junction contained 11 bases not matched to a gene. The V call is TRBV19, the J call TRBJ2-4, with 10 bases identical to TRBD2. The sequence came from a male donor in good health, serving as a control. The sample taken for sequencing was blood. The CDR3 region is CASRLAGAPGNIQYF. The DNA of the CDR3 is TGTGCCAGTCGGCTAGCGGGGGCCCCTGGGAACATTCAGTACTTC.